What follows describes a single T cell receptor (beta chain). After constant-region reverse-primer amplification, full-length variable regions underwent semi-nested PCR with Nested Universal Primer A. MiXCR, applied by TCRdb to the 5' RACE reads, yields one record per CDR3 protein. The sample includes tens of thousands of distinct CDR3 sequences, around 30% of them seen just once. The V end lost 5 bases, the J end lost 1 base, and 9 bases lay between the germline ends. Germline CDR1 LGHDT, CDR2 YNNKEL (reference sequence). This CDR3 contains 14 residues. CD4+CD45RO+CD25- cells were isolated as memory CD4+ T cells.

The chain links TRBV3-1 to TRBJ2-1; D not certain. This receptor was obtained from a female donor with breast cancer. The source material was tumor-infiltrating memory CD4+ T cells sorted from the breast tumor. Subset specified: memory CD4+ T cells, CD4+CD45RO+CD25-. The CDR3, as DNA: TGTGCCAGCAGCTATCGACCTTCCTACAATGAGCAGTTCTTC. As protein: CASSYRPSYNEQFF.